This T cell receptor beta chain derives from a study of cytomegalovirus exposure and HLA in healthy donors. Background on the study: Researchers previously reported finding 100 million or so unique TCR beta sequences from 170 million or so T cells. Study findings and constraints: In an earlier analysis, about 87% or about 30%: the productive usage of most TCR beta V segments.

Donors counted as nominally healthy when sampled, yet unrecorded immune exposures were likely. The sample holds one count of this clone. Its target is not known. V lost 6 bases and J lost 0; bases outside the gene matches: 6. The CDR3 is 15 amino acids. CDR1 and CDR2 (germline): MNHEY, SVGAGI. PCR used 60 Vbeta primers and 13 Jbeta primers. TCRdb keeps only in-frame clones here, not all; method: immunoSEQ multiplex PCR. The table records about 180,000 clones, about four fifths of them present only once. This chain uses TRBV6-5 with TRBJ2-3, with TRBD2 matching 7 bases. This clonotype was sampled from a woman younger than 45 in good health and CMV-seronegative. The specimen was PBMCs. This chain's CDR3 is CASSAGTTSTDTQYF. Here the CDR3 DNA reads TGTGCCAGCAGCGCCGGGACTACTAGCACAGATACGCAGTATTTT.